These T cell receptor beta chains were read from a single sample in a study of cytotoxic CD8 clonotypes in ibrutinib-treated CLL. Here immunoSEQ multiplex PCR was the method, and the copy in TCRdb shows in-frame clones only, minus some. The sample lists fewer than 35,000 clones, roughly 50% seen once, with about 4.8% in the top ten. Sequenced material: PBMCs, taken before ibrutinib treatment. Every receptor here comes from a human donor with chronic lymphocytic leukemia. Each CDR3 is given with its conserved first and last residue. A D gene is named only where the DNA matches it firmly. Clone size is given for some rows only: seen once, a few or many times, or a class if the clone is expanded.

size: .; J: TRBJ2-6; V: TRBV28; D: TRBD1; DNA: TGTGCCAGCAGTGTCACAGGGGTCGGGGCCAACGTCCTGACTTTC; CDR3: CASSVTGVGANVLTF
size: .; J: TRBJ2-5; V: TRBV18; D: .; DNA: TGTGCCAGCTCACCACCATGGGGTGGAGAGACCCAGTACTTC; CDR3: CASSPPWGGETQYF
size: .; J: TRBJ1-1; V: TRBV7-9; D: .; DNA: TGTGCCAGCAGCTTAGGAGGGGATGAAGCTTTCTTT; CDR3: CASSLGGDEAFF
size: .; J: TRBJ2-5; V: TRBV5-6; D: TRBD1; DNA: TGTGCCAGCAGACCTACCGGGACAGGGGGCCAGACCCAGTACTTC; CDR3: CASRPTGTGGQTQYF
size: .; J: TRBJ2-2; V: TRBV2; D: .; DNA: TGTGCCAGCGAGAATGTTACCGGGGAGCTGTTTTTT; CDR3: CASENVTGELFF
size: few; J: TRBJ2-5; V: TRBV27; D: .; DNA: TGTGCCAGCAGTTCCGGGGCGGGGCTAGCCTACGGAGAGACCCAGTACTTC; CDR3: CASSSGAGLAYGETQYF
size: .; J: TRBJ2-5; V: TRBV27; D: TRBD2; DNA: TGTGCCAGCAGTCCAGAGACTAGCGGGAAAGGGGAGACCCAGTACTTC; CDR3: CASSPETSGKGETQYF
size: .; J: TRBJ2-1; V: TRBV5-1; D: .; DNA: TGCGCCAGCATCCTCGGCCCCGGGGTCACCTACAATGAGCAGTTCTTC; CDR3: CASILGPGVTYNEQFF
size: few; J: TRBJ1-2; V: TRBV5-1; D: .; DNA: TGCGCCAGCAGCTTGCACCAGGGGCGCCAAGCTAACTATGGCTACACCTTC; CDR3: CASSLHQGRQANYGYTF
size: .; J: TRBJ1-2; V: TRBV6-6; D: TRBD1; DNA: TGTGCCAGCAGACACTCGGGACAGCGGGGTGGCTATGGCTACACCTTC; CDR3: CASRHSGQRGGYGYTF
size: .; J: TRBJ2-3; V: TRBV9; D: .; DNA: TGTGCCAGCAGCAGACTTCTAGCGACTAGCACAGATACGCAGTATTTT; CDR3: CASSRLLATSTDTQYF
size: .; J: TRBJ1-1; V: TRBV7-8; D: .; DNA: TGTGCCAGCAGCTTCTACCCTATGAACACTGAAGCTTTCTTT; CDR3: CASSFYPMNTEAFF
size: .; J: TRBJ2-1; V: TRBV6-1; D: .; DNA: TGTGCCAGCAGTGAATGGGGGGGCCCCGGCTACAATGAGCAGTTCTTC; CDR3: CASSEWGGPGYNEQFF
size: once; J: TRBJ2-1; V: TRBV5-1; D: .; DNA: TGCGCCAGCAGCTTCGGGGTTAATAATGAGCAGTTCTTC; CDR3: CASSFGVNNEQFF
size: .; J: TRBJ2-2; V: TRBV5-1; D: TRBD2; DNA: TGCGCCAGCAGCTTGTCGACTAGCGGGGGGAACACCGGGGAGCTGTTTTTT; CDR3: CASSLSTSGGNTGELFF
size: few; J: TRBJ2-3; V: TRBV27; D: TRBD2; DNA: TGTGCCAGCAGTCCACCGGGACTACGCACAGATACGCAGTATTTT; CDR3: CASSPPGLRTDTQYF
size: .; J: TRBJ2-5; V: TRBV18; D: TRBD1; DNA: TGTGCCAGCTCATCGGGACAGGGGGAGACCCAGTACTTC; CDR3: CASSSGQGETQYF
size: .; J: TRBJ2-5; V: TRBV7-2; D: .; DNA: TGTGCCAGCAGCTCGCTTTTTTCGGCTTGGGAGACCCAGTACTTC; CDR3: CASSSLFSAWETQYF
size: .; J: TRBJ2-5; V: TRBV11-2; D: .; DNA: TGTGCCAGCAGCTTACTCCAAGAGACCCAGTACTTC; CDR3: CASSLLQETQYF
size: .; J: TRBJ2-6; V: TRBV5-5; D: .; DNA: TGTGCCAGCAGCGGAGGACAGTTCTCTGGGGCCAACGTCCTGACTTTC; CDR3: CASSGGQFSGANVLTF
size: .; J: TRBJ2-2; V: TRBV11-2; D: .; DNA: TGTGCCAGCAGCTTAAATGCGGGCACCGGGGAGCTGTTTTTT; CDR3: CASSLNAGTGELFF
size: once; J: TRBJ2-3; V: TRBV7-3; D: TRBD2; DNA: TGTGCCAGCAGCTTGACTAGCGGGGGACCCACAGATACGCAGTATTTT; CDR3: CASSLTSGGPTDTQYF
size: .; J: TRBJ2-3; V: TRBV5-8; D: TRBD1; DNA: TGTGCCAGCCGGGACAGGGGCACAGATACGCAGTATTTT; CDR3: CASRDRGTDTQYF
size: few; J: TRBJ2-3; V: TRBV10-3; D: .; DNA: TGTGCCATCAGTGAGGGGGATCGTCAGTATTTT; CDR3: CAISEGDRQYF
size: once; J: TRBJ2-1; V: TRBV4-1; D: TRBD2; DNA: TGCGCCAGCAGCCTCTCGGGTTCTAGCGGGACAAACCCGGCGCAGTTCTTC; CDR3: CASSLSGSSGTNPAQFF
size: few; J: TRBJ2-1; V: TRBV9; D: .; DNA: TGTGCCAGCAGCAACAAGGGTTTTCATGAGCAGTTCTTC; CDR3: CASSNKGFHEQFF
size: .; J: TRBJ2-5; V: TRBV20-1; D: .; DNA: TGCAGCCAAGAGACCCAGTACTTC; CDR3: CSQETQYF
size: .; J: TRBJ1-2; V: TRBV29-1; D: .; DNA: TGCAGCGTTGTGGGCAGGGGCTATGGCTACACCTTC; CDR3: CSVVGRGYGYTF
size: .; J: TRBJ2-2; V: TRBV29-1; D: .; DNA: TGCAGCGTTGAGAGGGACCGACCGAACACCGGGGAGCTGTTTTTT; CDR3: CSVERDRPNTGELFF